The clone carrying this TCR beta chain appeared once. The Seattle patients, enrolled during active infection, were followed longitudinally. The source of the sample is a study of blood T cell repertoires in COVID-19. Overall study: PBMCs, B-cell-depleted T cells, or T cells provided the cDNA or gDNA that made up the material.

The protocol was immunoSEQ multiplex PCR, while the TCRdb copy is restricted to in-frame clones and leaves out a portion. The data show 240,000 or so clones, around 81% seen once. This CDR3 contains 10 residues. V was clipped by 5 bases and J by 14 bases, with 10 bases between them. The germline V gene has CDR1 DFQATT and CDR2 SNEGSKA (reference sequence). The chain carries TRBV20-1 and TRBJ1-6; perhaps TRBD1 as D (6 bases). The clonotype comes from a woman at least 80 years old with COVID-19, enrolled during active disease. Sequencing input: peripheral blood. DNA of the CDR3: TGCAGTGCTCAGGGACAATCCCTCCACTTT. Protein sequence: CSAQGQSLHF.